The rows below give T cell receptor beta chains drawn from one sample of a study of a mutant IDH1 vaccine in newly diagnosed glioma. Sequencing was performed with immunoSEQ multiplex PCR; in TCRdb, only in-frame clones are kept and a portion is missing. The data contain about 56,000 clones, over 70% of them singletons. These TCRs are of unknown antigen specificity. This specimen consisted of PBMCs, obtained from a glioma patient whose treatment included an IDH1 peptide vaccine. The receptors shown here come from a man aged 45-60 years with glioma. CDR3s include the opening cysteine and the closing phenylalanine or tryptophan. D genes are given only for firm matches. The listing skips clone size in some rows; elsewhere it reads once, few, many or a size class.

clone size	D gene	J gene	V gene	CDR3 DNA	CDR3 protein
-	-	TRBJ2-5	TRBV2	TGTGCCAGCAGTCCCCGGGACGAGGAGACCCAGTACTTC	CASSPRDEETQYF
few	TRBD1	TRBJ2-7	TRBV7-2	TGTGCCAGCAGCTCACTTTTGGACAGGGGGTACGAGCAGTACTTC	CASSSLLDRGYEQYF
-	-	TRBJ2-7	TRBV5-6	TGTGCCAGCAGCTTTGGGGCGAGGGAGGACGAGCAGTACTTC	CASSFGAREDEQYF
-	-	TRBJ1-4	TRBV5-1	TGCGCCAGCCGCCAACAGACAACTAATGAAAAACTGTTTTTT	CASRQQTTNEKLFF
once	-	TRBJ1-2	TRBV14	TGTGCCAGCAGCAAACAGGACAGATCAGGCTACACCTTC	CASSKQDRSGYTF
once	-	TRBJ2-7	TRBV27	TGTGCCAGCAGTTCCCCGACGGGAAACTCCTACGAGCAGTACTTC	CASSSPTGNSYEQYF
-	-	TRBJ2-2	TRBV29-1	TGCAGCGTTAGGGGCGGGGAGGGGGAGCTGTTTTTT	CSVRGGEGELFF
few	-	TRBJ1-1	TRBV6-1	TGTGCCAGCAAACACCCGGCGGGTGTTGAAGCTTTCTTT	CASKHPAGVEAFF
-	TRBD1	TRBJ2-7	TRBV5-6	TGTGCCAGCAGCTATACAGGGGGCCCCTCCTACGAGCAGTACTTC	CASSYTGGPSYEQYF
-	-	TRBJ1-2	TRBV19	TGTGCCACCGCCTTTGCGGGGGCCCATGGCTACACCTTC	CATAFAGAHGYTF
-	TRBD1	TRBJ1-2	TRBV30	TGTGCCTGGGTGAAACAGGGGGTTGACTATGGCTACACCTTC	CAWVKQGVDYGYTF
-	TRBD1	TRBJ2-7	TRBV27	TGTGCCAGCAGTCCTCCTCCGGGACAGGGGTTGGTCGAGCAGTACTTC	CASSPPPGQGLVEQYF
-	TRBD1	TRBJ2-6	TRBV6-1	TGTGCCAGCAGGGACAGGGCTGGGGCCAACGTCCTGACTTTC	CASRDRAGANVLTF
-	TRBD1	TRBJ2-7	TRBV12-5	TGTGCTAGTGCCCCAGGGGGACAGGACTACGAGCAGTACTTC	CASAPGGQDYEQYF
-	TRBD2	TRBJ2-3	TRBV7-6	TGTGCCAGCAGCCGGGGGGTAGCGGGGATCACAGATACGCAGTATTTT	CASSRGVAGITDTQYF
-	TRBD2	TRBJ2-7	TRBV4-2	TGTGCCAGCAGCCAAGGATTAGCGGGGGGTCGTTACGAGCAGTACTTC	CASSQGLAGGRYEQYF
-	-	TRBJ2-7	TRBV7-9	TGTGCCAGCAGCCCCCCGGTAATGGTTACCTACGAGCAGTACTTC	CASSPPVMVTYEQYF
-	TRBD1	TRBJ1-1	TRBV20-1	TGCAGTCCCAGGGGGCGGACTGAAGCTTTCTTT	CSPRGRTEAFF
-	-	TRBJ2-4	TRBV7-2	TGTGCCAGCACCCCTGGGGTCATTCAGTACTTC	CASTPGVIQYF
-	-	TRBJ1-1	TRBV6-6	TGTGCCAGCAGTTCAGTTACGAACCGGGACCTAGCTTTCTTT	CASSSVTNRDLAFF
few	TRBD1	TRBJ2-7	TRBV27	TGTGCCAGCAGTCCGGGGACAGGGAAGGAGCAGTACTTC	CASSPGTGKEQYF
-	TRBD1	TRBJ1-1	TRBV5-1	TGCGCCAGCAGCTACGGACAGGGAGGACACTTGGCTTTCTTT	CASSYGQGGHLAFF
-	-	TRBJ2-1	TRBV29-1	TGCAGCGTTGGCGAGTTCCTATACAATGAGCAGTTCTTC	CSVGEFLYNEQFF
-	-	TRBJ1-4	TRBV7-8	TGTGCCAGCAGCTTAGCGCTGGGAGGTGTAAGTGAAAAACTGTTTTTT	CASSLALGGVSEKLFF
few	-	TRBJ1-1	TRBV5-1	TGCGCCAGCAGCCACGACTGGGGCACTGAAGCTTTCTTT	CASSHDWGTEAFF
-	-	TRBJ1-2	TRBV30	TGTGCCTGGAGTGTAGGGCACAGCTATGGCTACACCTTC	CAWSVGHSYGYTF